These T cell receptor beta chains were read from a single sample in a study of cytomegalovirus exposure and HLA in healthy donors. TCRdb's table, derived via immunoSEQ multiplex PCR, lists solely in-frame clones and lacks some. The repertoire table contains about 200,000 clones. Sequencing was performed on PBMCs. The receptors originated from a man aged 25-45 years in good health and CMV-seronegative. Both conserved end residues are part of each CDR3. The D gene is left open where the match is weak.

j_call | d_call | v_call | cdr3_aa | cdr3_nt
TRBJ1-2 | NA | TRBV14 | CASSLGQSANYGYTF | TGTGCCAGCAGCCTCGGACAGTCAGCTAACTATGGCTACACCTTC
TRBJ1-1 | NA | TRBV6-6 | CASSPREAEAFF | TGTGCCAGCAGTCCCCGTGAGGCTGAAGCTTTCTTT
TRBJ1-2 | NA | TRBV11-2 | CASSSQRNYGYTF | TGTGCCAGCAGCTCACAGAGAAACTATGGCTACACCTTC
TRBJ2-2 | NA | TRBV5-1 | CASSRAGDGTGELFF | TGCGCCAGCAGCCGGGCAGGGGATGGCACCGGGGAGCTGTTTTTT
TRBJ2-3 | NA | TRBV5-6 | CASSLNPGATDTQYF | TGTGCCAGCAGCTTGAATCCAGGGGCAACAGATACGCAGTATTTT
TRBJ1-5 | TRBD1 | TRBV19 | CASSIPGTGVQPQHF | TGTGCCAGTAGTATACCCGGGACAGGCGTCCAGCCCCAGCATTTT
TRBJ1-2 | NA | TRBV5-1 | CASSRERLRGFGYTF | TGCGCCAGCAGTAGGGAGAGACTCAGAGGTTTCGGCTACACCTTC
TRBJ2-7 | NA | TRBV10-3 | CAISDPSLHEQYF | TGTGCCATCAGTGACCCCTCCCTCCACGAGCAGTACTTC
TRBJ2-1 | NA | TRBV7-8 | CASSPRRTPSYNEQFF | TGTGCCAGCAGTCCCAGGAGGACTCCGTCCTACAATGAGCAGTTCTTC
TRBJ2-2 | TRBD2 | TRBV2 | CATDREAGIANTGELFF | TGTGCCACCGACCGGGAGGCAGGGATCGCGAACACCGGGGAGCTGTTTTTT
TRBJ1-2 | NA | TRBV19 | CASSMERSGQSSRGYTF | TGTGCCAGTAGTATGGAAAGGTCAGGACAGTCCAGTCGGGGCTACACCTTC
TRBJ1-3 | NA | TRBV30 | CAWTRGSGNTIYF | TGTGCCTGGACTAGGGGTTCTGGAAACACCATATATTTT
TRBJ1-3 | NA | TRBV6-6 | CASSYSQGLSGNTIYF | TGTGCCAGCAGTTACTCCCAGGGCCTCTCTGGAAACACCATATATTTT
TRBJ2-3 | TRBD2 | TRBV28 | CASSLPHWRLAGGQSTQYF | TGTGCCAGCAGTTTACCCCATTGGCGGCTAGCGGGGGGGCAGAGTACGCAGTATTTT
TRBJ2-3 | TRBD1 | TRBV6-6 | CASSSPGTGGADTQYF | TGTGCCAGCAGTTCCCCCGGGACAGGGGGCGCAGATACGCAGTATTTT
TRBJ1-3 | NA | TRBV27 | CASGRGTGGDTIYF | TGTGCCAGCGGAAGGGGTACCGGCGGGGACACCATATATTTT
TRBJ2-3 | TRBD2 | TRBV11-3 | CASSSALGGRGANTQYF | TGTGCCAGCAGCTCAGCGTTGGGCGGGAGAGGGGCGAATACGCAGTATTTT
TRBJ2-7 | TRBD1 | TRBV27 | CASSPTGVEQYF | TGTGCCAGCAGTCCTACAGGGGTCGAGCAGTACTTC
TRBJ2-3 | NA | TRBV7-6 | CASSSLSTDTQYF | TGTGCCAGCAGCTCCCTGAGCACAGATACGCAGTATTTT
TRBJ2-5 | NA | TRBV7-9 | CASTLGGAGPQETQYF | TGTGCCAGCACCCTCGGCGGCGCGGGGCCCCAAGAGACCCAGTACTTC
TRBJ1-6 | NA | TRBV18 | CASSPDQAGSPLHF | TGTGCCAGCTCACCAGACCAGGCCGGTTCACCCCTCCACTTT
TRBJ1-5 | NA | TRBV6-6 | CASSYLPGQPQHF | TGTGCCAGCAGTTACCTCCCGGGTCAGCCCCAGCATTTT
TRBJ2-3 | TRBD2 | TRBV4-1 | CASSQDSGRVTDTQYF | TGCGCCAGCAGCCAAGACTCCGGGAGGGTCACAGATACGCAGTATTTT
TRBJ1-2 | TRBD1 | TRBV5-1 | CASSQDRGPRGGYTF | TGCGCCAGCAGCCAGGACAGGGGACCCCGTGGGGGCTACACCTTC
TRBJ1-2 | NA | TRBV2 | CASTGGGYTF | TGTGCCAGCACCGGGGGTGGCTACACCTTC
TRBJ1-2 | NA | TRBV7-2 | CASSLSAGNNYGYTF | TGTGCCAGCAGCTTAAGCGCAGGGAATAACTATGGCTACACCTTC
TRBJ2-3 | NA | TRBV6-1 | CASRTGQYTDTQYF | TGTGCCAGCAGGACCGGACAGTACACAGATACGCAGTATTTT
TRBJ1-1 | TRBD1 | TRBV5-1 | CASSRTGTNTEAFF | TGCGCCAGCAGTCGGACAGGGACCAACACTGAAGCTTTCTTT
TRBJ1-2 | TRBD1 | TRBV9 | CASSGAGTGNYYDYGYTF | TGTGCCAGCAGCGGCGCTGGGACAGGGAATTACTACGACTATGGCTACACCTTC
TRBJ2-3 | NA | TRBV19 | CASSIDPDRFGTDTQYF | TGTGCCAGTAGTATAGATCCCGACAGGTTTGGCACAGATACGCAGTATTTT
TRBJ2-3 | NA | TRBV7-9 | CASSRDFHLIRDTQYF | TGTGCCAGCAGCCGGGATTTCCACCTAATCAGAGATACGCAGTATTTT
TRBJ2-7 | TRBD2 | TRBV5-3 | CARSLKVAGGPISYEQYF | TGTGCCAGAAGCTTGAAGGTAGCGGGGGGACCAATCTCCTACGAGCAGTACTTC
TRBJ1-4 | NA | TRBV2 | CASRADRRGEKLFF | TGTGCCAGCAGGGCCGACAGGAGAGGTGAAAAACTGTTTTTT
TRBJ2-1 | NA | TRBV13 | CASSLGLPPGEQFF | TGTGCCAGCAGCTTAGGTTTACCCCCGGGAGAGCAGTTCTTC
TRBJ1-3 | NA | TRBV5-1 | CASSLEAQTGAGNTIYF | TGCGCCAGCAGCTTGGAAGCTCAAACAGGAGCAGGAAACACCATATATTTT
TRBJ1-5 | TRBD1 | TRBV7-9 | CASSVGQGSNQPQHF | TGTGCCAGCAGCGTCGGACAGGGAAGCAATCAGCCCCAGCATTTT
TRBJ1-4 | NA | TRBV5-4 | CASSLLTGATNEKLFF | TGTGCCAGCAGCTTGTTAACCGGTGCAACTAATGAAAAACTGTTTTTT
TRBJ2-5 | NA | TRBV19 | CASSLQVFQGQETQYF | TGTGCCAGTAGTCTACAGGTGTTCCAGGGGCAAGAGACCCAGTACTTC
TRBJ2-7 | NA | TRBV15 | CATTVETGYEQYF | TGTGCCACCACCGTCGAAACAGGCTACGAGCAGTACTTC
TRBJ2-7 | NA | TRBV30 | CAWSVGMEVQYF | TGTGCCTGGAGTGTCGGGATGGAGGTGCAGTACTTC
TRBJ1-1 | NA | TRBV7-8 | CASSRQNTEAFF | TGTGCCAGCAGCCGACAGAACACTGAAGCTTTCTTT
TRBJ2-6 | NA | TRBV7-2 | CASSPQGANVLTF | TGTGCCAGCAGCCCTCAGGGGGCCAACGTCCTGACTTTC
TRBJ1-2 | NA | TRBV28 | CASSRRLGGYGYTF | TGTGCCAGCAGTCGGAGACTGGGCGGGTATGGCTACACCTTC
TRBJ1-3 | NA | TRBV7-2 | CASSFGLSSGNTIYF | TGTGCCAGCAGCTTCGGACTCAGCTCTGGAAACACCATATATTTT
TRBJ2-5 | TRBD2 | TRBV9 | CASSVAGGQETQYF | TGTGCCAGCAGCGTAGCGGGGGGGCAAGAGACCCAGTACTTC
TRBJ2-1 | TRBD1 | TRBV4-1 | CASSQGPGTGSHNEQFF | TGCGCCAGCAGCCAGGGTCCCGGGACAGGGTCCCACAATGAGCAGTTCTTC
TRBJ2-1 | NA | TRBV7-9 | CASSIGTREYNEQFF | TGTGCCAGCAGCATCGGGACTCGAGAATACAATGAGCAGTTCTTC
TRBJ2-3 | TRBD1 | TRBV29-1 | CSAWTGEEDTQYF | TGCAGCGCCTGGACAGGGGAGGAAGATACGCAGTATTTT